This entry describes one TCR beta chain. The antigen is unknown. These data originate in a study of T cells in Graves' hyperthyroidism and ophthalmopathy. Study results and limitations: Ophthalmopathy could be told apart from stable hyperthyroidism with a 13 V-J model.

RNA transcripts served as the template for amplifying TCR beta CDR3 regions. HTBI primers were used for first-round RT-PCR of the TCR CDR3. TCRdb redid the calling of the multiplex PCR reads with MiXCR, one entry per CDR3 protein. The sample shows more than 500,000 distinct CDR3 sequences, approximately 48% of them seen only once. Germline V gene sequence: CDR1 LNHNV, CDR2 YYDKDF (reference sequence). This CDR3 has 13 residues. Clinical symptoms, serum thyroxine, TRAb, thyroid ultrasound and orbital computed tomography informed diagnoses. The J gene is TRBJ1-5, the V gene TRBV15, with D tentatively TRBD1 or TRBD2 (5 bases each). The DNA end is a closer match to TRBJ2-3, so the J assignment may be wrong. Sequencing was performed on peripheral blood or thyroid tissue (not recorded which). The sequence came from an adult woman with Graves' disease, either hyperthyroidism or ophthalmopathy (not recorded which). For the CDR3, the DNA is TGTGCCACCAGCAGACTGGGGGAGCAGCCCCAGTATTTT. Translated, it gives CATSRLGEQPQYF.